Following are 26 T cell receptor beta chains from one sample sequenced in a study of control samples from healthy donors and cancer patients. Assay used: immunoSEQ multiplex PCR; TCRdb lists only in-frame clones, some missing. Here the sample spans some 120,000 clones, around 87% being singletons. The material sequenced was blood. The receptors shown here come from a man between 60 and 70 years old in good health.

This clone was seen just once. The V and J genes are TRBV27 and TRBJ1-1; the D gene is possibly TRBD1 (5 bases). The V and J ends lost 3 bases and 5 bases respectively, with 10 bases between them. The CDR3 covers 13 residues. Germline CDR1 and CDR2: MNHEY and SMNVEV (reference sequence). The CDR3 sequence is CASSFTGQTEAFF. The CDR3 DNA sequence: TGTGCCAGCAGTTTCACGGGGCAGACTGAAGCTTTCTTT.

J is TRBJ1-1 and V is TRBV29-1, with D perhaps matching TRBD1 (5 bases). The V end was cut by 4 bases, the J end by 0 bases, with 15 bases between. Per the germline V gene, CDR1 is SQVTM and CDR2 is ANQGSEA. This CDR3 comprises 15 residues. Written as DNA, the CDR3 is TGCAGCGTTGTGGGCCTCGGACAACTGAACACTGAAGCTTTCTTT. It translates to CSVVGLGQLNTEAFF.

The chain is built from TRBV28 and TRBJ1-1; D might be TRBD1 (5 bases). The V end lost 4 bases, the J end lost 4 bases, and 22 bases lay between the germline ends. Germline V lookup: CDR1 MDHEN, CDR2 SYDVKM. The length of the CDR3 is 17 residues. This chain's CDR3 is CASSWGGSGRQGTEAFF. CDR3 bases: TGTGCCAGCAGTTGGGGGGGATCAGGGAGGCAGGGCACTGAAGCTTTCTTT.

CDR3 loop: CASSQGQEAFF. DNA for the CDR3: TGTGCCAGCAGTCAGGGACAGGAAGCTTTCTTT. This chain uses TRBV6-5 with TRBJ1-1, with 7 nucleotides matching TRBD1. The length of the CDR3 is 11 residues. Germline CDR1 reads MNHEY; CDR2 reads SVGAGI. The V and J ends lost 5 bases and 8 bases, in that order; junction bases with no gene match: 2.

CDR3 region: CASSLGEFGEAFF. The CDR3 DNA sequence: TGTGCCAGCAGTTTAGGGGAATTCGGTGAAGCTTTCTTT. V gene TRBV12-3 or TRBV12-4 combines with J gene TRBJ1-1; no clear D gene. The V end lost 1 base, the J end lost 7 bases, and 10 bases lay between the germline ends. There are 13 residues in the CDR3.

This clone was counted a few times. Other DNA sequences in the sample encode the same CDR3. The chain employs TRBV12-3 or TRBV12-4 and TRBJ1-2, with TRBD1 as a possible D gene (6 bases). This CDR3 region has 13 residues. V dropped 6 bases and J dropped 4 bases, with 12 bases sitting between them. The CDR3 loop reads CASRYREGYGYTF. CDR3 nucleotide sequence: TGTGCCAGCAGATACAGGGAGGGCTATGGCTACACCTTC.

The V gene is TRBV28, the J gene TRBJ1-1, with 7 bases fitting TRBD1. Unmatched junction bases numbered 9, after V lost 8 bases and J lost 0 bases. The CDR3 is made up of 15 amino acids. Germline loops: CDR1 MDHEN, CDR2 SYDVKM. The CDR3 here is CASQSGGLMNTEAFF. In DNA, the CDR3 is TGTGCCAGCCAATCAGGGGGGCTCATGAACACTGAAGCTTTCTTT.

The chain employs TRBV19 and TRBJ2-7; D may match TRBD1 or TRBD2 (5 bases each). The V gene lost 3 bases and the J gene lost 3 bases, with 18 bases spanning the gap. The CDR3 is made up of 16 amino acids. Germline lookup yields CDR1 LNHDA and CDR2 SQIVND (reference sequence). The DNA of the CDR3 is TGTGCCAGTAGTATCTCCCGGGGCGGGCGAGGCTACGAGCAGTACTTC. Its protein product is CASSISRGGRGYEQYF.

In this sample, this clone turned up once. An end of the junction differs from the germline gene, which may be a read error. The CDR3 spells CASRIDRTNTEAFF. The CDR3, as DNA: TGTGCCAGTAGAATAGACAGAACGAACACTGAAGCTTTCTTT. J is TRBJ1-1 and V is TRBV19, with D possibly being TRBD1 (5 bases). The germline CDR1 and CDR2 sequences are LNHDA and SQIVND (reference sequence). This CDR3 has 14 amino acids.

The rearrangement uses TRBV6-5 and TRBJ1-6, with D possibly matching TRBD1 (5 bases). This CDR3 is 12 amino acids long. From germline, CDR1 is MNHEY and CDR2 SVGAGI. V lost 8 bases and J lost 9, with 11 bases in between. The CDR3 here is CASRGTGSPLHF. CDR3 sequence (DNA): TGTGCCAGCCGGGGGACCGGTTCACCCCTCCACTTT.

Comments on this clone: The junction does not match germline at one end; this may be a read error. The chain carries TRBV27 and TRBJ1-1; no firm D call. In germline, CDR1 is MNHEY, CDR2 SMNVEV (reference sequence). This CDR3 has 15 amino acids. The DNA for the CDR3 is TGTGCCAGCAGTATATCTACGGCCCCCGGGACTGAAGCTTTCTTT. This translates into CASSISTAPGTEAFF.

V and J are TRBV30 and TRBJ1-2, with no clear D. Germline V lookup: CDR1 GTSNPN, CDR2 SVGIG (reference sequence). The CDR3 runs 12 residues. Trimming removed 0 bases at V and 10 bases at J, with 12 bases between. CDR3 residues: CAWSVWRGDYTF. The CDR3 DNA follows: TGTGCCTGGAGTGTATGGCGCGGGGACTACACCTTC.

This sequence joins TRBV19 and TRBJ1-3; D ambiguous. Trimming took off 8 bases at V and 4 bases at J, with 15 bases between the two ends. CDR1 and CDR2 (germline): LNHDA, SQIVND (reference sequence). This CDR3 contains 14 residues. The CDR3 coding sequence is TGTGCCAGTTCCATCTCAGCTCGGGGAAACACCATATATTTT. Amino acids: CASSISARGNTIYF.

The V and J genes are TRBV7-3 and TRBJ2-2, with 9 bases identical to TRBD2. This CDR3 is 17 amino acids long. The V gene end was trimmed by 1 base and the J gene end by 4 bases; junction bases not matched to a gene: 7. CDR1 is SGHTA, CDR2 FQGTGA, per germline. The CDR3 bases are TGTGCCAGCAGCTTAATTAGCGGGGGCTTACCCACCGGGGAGCTGTTTTTT. Translation gives CASSLISGGLPTGELFF.

The chain has TRBV28 and TRBJ1-2, with a possible D match to TRBD1 (6 bases). The ends were cut back, 10 bases at V and 2 bases at J, with 14 bases in the middle. Germline CDR1 reads MDHEN; CDR2 reads SYDVKM. The CDR3 spans 13 residues. The CDR3 here is CATRRQGNYGYTF. As DNA, the CDR3 is TGTGCCACCAGACGGCAGGGGAACTATGGCTACACCTTC.

The genes are TRBV6-5 and TRBJ1-1; 7 bases align to TRBD1. The CDR3 sequence is 15 residues long. Trimming removed 0 bases from V and 0 bases from J; junction bases left unmatched: 1. Looked up from germline, CDR1 is MNHEY and CDR2 is SVGAGI. The CDR3 region is CASSYSQGVNTEAFF. CDR3 DNA sequence: TGTGCCAGCAGTTACTCCCAGGGGGTGAACACTGAAGCTTTCTTT.

This sequence joins TRBV7-9 and TRBJ2-3; D may match TRBD1 or TRBD2 (5 bases each). The CDR3 is 18 residues long. CDR1 SEHNR and CDR2 FQNEAQ come from the germline V gene (reference sequence). V was clipped by 5 bases and J by 3 bases, with 24 bases between them. Written as DNA, the CDR3 is TGTGCCAGCAGCCTGATGGGGGTCAGTGTTCCATCAACAGATACGCAGTATTTT. It yields the protein CASSLMGVSVPSTDTQYF.

The chain employs TRBV7-2 and TRBJ1-6, with a weak D call TRBD1 (5 bases). The CDR3 runs to 18 residues. CDR1 SGHTA and CDR2 FQGNSA come from the germline V gene. The ends were cut back, 5 bases at V and 7 bases at J, with 24 bases in the middle. CDR3 amino acids: CASSPMVRGMAENSPLHF. CDR3 DNA sequence: TGTGCCAGCAGCCCTATGGTGAGGGGTATGGCCGAGAATTCACCCCTCCACTTT.

DNA of the CDR3: TGTGCCAGCAGCCTCCTCCCCGATTCACCCCTCCACTTT. Translation: CASSLLPDSPLHF. The chain uses TRBV14 and TRBJ1-6, with D unresolved. V was pared by 4 bases and J by 8 bases, with 9 bases between. There are 13 residues in the CDR3. Germline V gene data show CDR1 as SGHDN and CDR2 as FVKESK.

The rearrangement joins TRBV7-9 to TRBJ1-2, with D uncertain. Germline V CDR1 and CDR2: SEHNR, FQNEAQ (reference sequence). V gave up 10 bases and J gave up 7 bases, with 19 bases separating them. CDR3 length: 13 residues. This chain's CDR3 is CATRGRRGSGYTF. CDR3 nucleotides: TGTGCCACCCGCGGACGGCGGGGTTCTGGCTACACCTTC. The full variable domain, its missing parts supplied by reference TRBV7-9 and TRBJ1-2, is DTGVSQNPRHKITKRGQNVTFRCDPISEHNRLYWYRQTLGQGPEFLTYFQNEAQLEKSRLLSDRFSAERPKGSFSTLEIQRTEQGDSAMYLCATRGRRGSGYTFGSGTRLTVV.

V and J are TRBV28 and TRBJ1-2, with D tentatively TRBD1 (6 bases). Germline V CDR1 and CDR2: MDHEN, SYDVKM. CDR3 size: 12 residues. The germline V and J ends were trimmed by 6 bases and 5 bases, with 10 bases remaining between them. Here the CDR3 reads CASRGQTYGYTF. CDR3 bases: TGTGCCAGCAGAGGACAGACGTATGGCTACACCTTC.

The chain couples TRBV7-2 to TRBJ1-2, with TRBD1 matching over 8 bases. The CDR3 spans 13 residues. Germline CDR1 SGHTA, CDR2 FQGNSA. V gave up 6 bases and J gave up 4 bases; unmatched junction bases: 4. CDR3 protein: CASSSTGAYGYTF. The CDR3 DNA sequence: TGTGCCAGCAGTTCGACAGGGGCCTATGGCTACACCTTC.

This clone showed up just once. This chain connects TRBV19 to TRBJ1-5, with D tentatively TRBD1 (6 bases). The V gene's germline CDR1 is LNHDA and CDR2 SQIVND (reference sequence). The CDR3 runs to 15 residues. V lost 3 bases, J lost 2 bases, and 11 bases lay in between. The DNA for the CDR3 is TGTGCCAGTAGTATTCCGGGACAAGGCAATCAGCCCCAGCATTTT. Protein sequence: CASSIPGQGNQPQHF.

The CDR3 loop reads CASSFTGLAGPYF. The CDR3 DNA reads as TGTGCCAGCAGTTTTACGGGACTAGCGGGTCCGTACTTC. This rearrangement joins TRBV12-3 or TRBV12-4 to TRBJ2-7; 12 bases align to TRBD2. V was clipped by 3 bases and J by 12 bases; unmatched bases: 6. There are 13 residues in the CDR3.

The V call is TRBV2, the J call TRBJ2-5; a weak D match, TRBD1 (6 bases). The ends were cut back, 6 bases at V and 7 bases at J, with 15 bases in the middle. From germline, CDR1 is SNHLY and CDR2 FYNNEI. The CDR3 has 13 amino acids. The CDR3 sequence: CASREGERGTQYF. In DNA, the CDR3 is TGTGCCAGCAGAGAGGGGGAAAGAGGGACCCAGTACTTC.

The genes are TRBV7-2 and TRBJ1-5, with 7 bases identical to TRBD1. This CDR3 comprises 14 residues. The V gene end was trimmed by 4 bases and the J gene end by 3 bases; junction bases not matched to a gene: 3. Germline loops: CDR1 SGHTA, CDR2 FQGNSA. DNA of the CDR3: TGTGCCAGCAGCTGGCAGGGGGACAATCAGCCCCAGCATTTT. Residues: CASSWQGDNQPQHF.